The T cell receptor beta chain under discussion was sequenced for a study of cytomegalovirus exposure and HLA in healthy donors. The overall study: Tens of millions of unique TCRs from HLA-typed donors were held in an early release of data. Study-level results: Presence/absence analyses rested on an assumption that sequencing depth was roughly uniform across donors.

Concerning this clone: Antigen specificity is unknown.

The PCR was carried out with 60 Vbeta primers and 13 Jbeta primers. In the original processing: A follow-up analysis tallied 60 million to 85 million unique TCR beta chains, roughly 11 million shared. Measured with immunoSEQ multiplex PCR; TCRdb has only the in-frame clones, and not every one. That table furnishes V, J and clone size, whereas the DNA furnished D and trimming. Here the sample spans 250,000 to 300,000 clones, 92% being singletons. V shed 5 bases and J 8 bases; nucleotides not matched to a gene: 9. CDR1 GTSNPN and CDR2 SVGIG come from the germline V gene (reference sequence). The CDR3 is made up of 14 amino acids.

Sequencing was done on a sample of PBMCs. V usage is TRBV30 and J usage is TRBJ1-2; 12 positions agree with TRBD1. The receptor comes from a girl aged 2 to 10 in good health and CMV-seronegative. CDR3 protein: CAWDPGQGAKGYTF. The CDR3 region has the DNA TGTGCCTGGGACCCGGGACAGGGGGCTAAAGGCTACACCTTC.